The TCR beta chain described here comes from a study of T cell responses to AZD1222 COVID-19 vaccine. Background on the study: Both about-4-week and about-12-week second-dose recipients were combined.

As concerns this clone: No antigen is known for it.

From germline, CDR1 is LGHDT and CDR2 YNNKEL (reference sequence). The length of the CDR3 is 13 residues. The V end was cut by 5 bases, the J end by 4 bases, with 11 bases between. Study-level findings and limits: Just a handful of AZD1222 recipients were seropositive at baseline. In a largely white British group with more females than males, clonal diversity was possibly underestimated. Researchers took repertoire samples only after the peak T cell response had come.

Data came from immunoSEQ multiplex PCR; TCRdb stores just in-frame clones and leaves some out. The sample has roughly 70,000 clones, roughly 82% seen once. This TCR was recovered from an adult in good health. Source: peripheral blood, taken on day 0 of AZD1222 vaccination. This chain links TRBV3-1 (or the pseudogene TRBV3-2) with TRBJ1-1, with a weak D call TRBD1 (6 bases). CDR3 sequence reads: CASSVQGGTEAFF. The CDR3 bases are TGTGCCAGCAGCGTACAGGGAGGCACTGAAGCTTTCTTT.